These T cell receptor beta chains were read from a single sample in a study of vaccination effects on CD4 cells after COVID-19. The table came from immunoSEQ multiplex PCR; TCRdb's copy has only in-frame clones and leaves some out. The repertoire includes about 34,000 clones, roughly four fifths of them detected once, and about 7.1% sits in the top ten. No antigens are known for them. Sequenced here: CD4+ T cells from PBMCs cultured without peptide, sampled after COVID-19 vaccination. The receptor source for this set is a human donor who had a prior SARS-CoV-2 infection. Each CDR3 is given with its conserved first and last residue.

v_call	j_call	cdr3_aa
TRBV6-2/TRBV6-3	TRBJ2-1	CASSDSGTSGTLYEQFF
TRBV7-2	TRBJ2-1	CASRQAWGGARGNEQFF
TRBV5-1	TRBJ2-1	CASSLIDGDYNEQFF
TRBV19	TRBJ2-1	CASSRSPYNEQFF
TRBV4-2	TRBJ2-1	CASSQEPTSGYNEQFF
TRBV20-1	TRBJ1-1	CSASRQGATEAFF
TRBV7-9	TRBJ1-3	CASSLGTISGNTIYF
TRBV4-2	TRBJ2-3	CASSQASGASTDTQYF
TRBV21-1	TRBJ2-7	CASRKRGDRARGSSYEQYF
TRBV10-3	TRBJ1-3	CAISGSAARPIYF
TRBV11-1	TRBJ1-1	CASSGSWGFSTEAFF
TRBV15	TRBJ1-2	CATSRVAGPTANYGYTF
TRBV11-3	TRBJ2-7	CASRDPGGDSYEQYF
TRBV5-4	TRBJ2-5	CASSLAQETQYF
TRBV7-8	TRBJ2-1	CASSSRLLTVFGEQFF
TRBV7-2	TRBJ1-4	CASSLWGSNNEKLFF
TRBV7-2	TRBJ1-2	CASSSRTGNYGYTF
TRBV28	TRBJ2-3	CASSLSGLAGDTQYF
TRBV4-3	TRBJ2-3	CASSQGVFTDTQYF
TRBV18	TRBJ1-5	CASSPRGGRGNQPQHF
TRBV19	TRBJ1-5	CASSSTDRGNQPQHF
TRBV30	TRBJ2-7	CAWSVGQYEDEQYF
TRBV4-1	TRBJ1-5	CASSQDFGTGSNQPQHF
TRBV29-1	TRBJ2-7	CSVVVRGPFYEQYF
TRBV11-3	TRBJ2-6	CASSPAMANVLTF
TRBV24-1	TRBJ2-1	CATSDQGPRSYNEQFF
TRBV19	TRBJ1-2	CASSTRGLDNYGYTF
TRBV5-1	TRBJ1-2	CASSLALGADGYTF
TRBV4-1	TRBJ2-7	CASSKRTSSGRASLYEQYF
TRBV6-2/TRBV6-3	TRBJ2-7	CASSYHSGSSYEQYF
TRBV7-9	TRBJ2-7	CASGTRTGPLGREQYF
TRBV5-4	TRBJ1-1	CASSSPGMAEAFF
TRBV2	TRBJ2-5	CASSGRRGTGGAWETQYF
TRBV9	TRBJ2-3	CASSVGLHTDTQYF
TRBV3-1/TRBV3-2	TRBJ2-7	CASSRSPGTGWSSYEQYF
TRBV7-8	TRBJ1-2	CASSLGIDYGYTF
TRBV5-6	TRBJ2-1	CASSPDYYVYEQFF
TRBV10-3	TRBJ2-3	CAIRLSSGPLIDTQYF
TRBV30	TRBJ1-1	CAWSEYVNTEAFF
TRBV9	TRBJ2-7	CASSARPPTSGEALEQYF
TRBV6-6	TRBJ2-7	CASSRRPGLAGDSYEQYF
TRBV3-1/TRBV3-2	TRBJ1-2	CASSLRQGNGYTF
TRBV6-5	TRBJ1-1	CASSQGPLNTEAFF
TRBV25-1	TRBJ1-5	CASSDDRFSNQPQHF
TRBV5-1	TRBJ2-3	CASSLLTDTQYF
TRBV5-1	TRBJ1-3	CASSLRPVGGGPGNTIYF
TRBV7-2	TRBJ1-6	CASSLVGQLSPLHF
TRBV19	TRBJ2-6	CASSISPGASSGANVLTF
TRBV18	TRBJ2-3	CASSPIHGRIPDTQYF
TRBV6-1	TRBJ1-2	CASSDAGPPHYGYTF
TRBV5-4	TRBJ2-5	CASSLAKGGSGKAPETQYF
TRBV6-5	TRBJ2-7	CASSSGGTYEQYF
TRBV5-4	TRBJ1-5	CASSLVGGPQHF
TRBV7-3	TRBJ2-1	CASSIDRDNEQFF
TRBV5-1	TRBJ2-6	CASGNRGSGANVLTF
TRBV7-8	TRBJ1-4	CASSLNPSNEKLFF
TRBV30	TRBJ2-6	CAWSAFFREASGANVLTF
TRBV20-1	TRBJ2-7	CSASPQYEQYF
TRBV12-3/TRBV12-4	TRBJ2-3	CASTSTGADTQYF